The rows below give T cell receptor beta chains drawn from one sample of a study of blood T cell repertoires in COVID-19. Here immunoSEQ multiplex PCR was the method, and the copy in TCRdb shows in-frame clones only, minus some. The sample holds roughly 49,000 clones, about 81% seen once. Sequenced input: peripheral blood. The receptors shown here come from a man in his fifties with active COVID-19. CDR3s include the opening cysteine and the closing phenylalanine or tryptophan. D genes are given only for firm matches. Clone size is shown for a subset of rows, as once, few, many or a class of expanded clone.

j_call | v_call | d_call | clone_size | cdr3_aa | cdr3_nt
TRBJ1-5 | TRBV24-1 | . | . | CAASDSAGGAKRHF | TGTGCCGCCAGTGATTCAGCGGGGGGGGCAAAAAGGCATTTT
TRBJ2-1 | TRBV9 | TRBD2 | . | CASSKTSGVYNEQFF | TGTGCCAGCAGCAAGACTAGCGGGGTATACAATGAGCAGTTCTTC
TRBJ2-5 | TRBV4-3 | TRBD1 | once | CASSQVETGRETQYF | TGCGCCAGCAGCCAAGTGGAGACAGGGAGAGAGACCCAGTACTTC
TRBJ1-3 | TRBV11-2 | . | . | CASSPRLQGSGNTIYF | TGTGCCAGCAGCCCTAGATTGCAGGGAAGTGGAAACACCATATATTTT
TRBJ1-3 | TRBV28 | TRBD1 | . | CASSPPGQGAGNTIYF | TGTGCCAGCAGTCCCCCCGGACAGGGCGCAGGAAACACCATATATTTT
TRBJ2-1 | TRBV9 | TRBD2 | . | CASSVVSGGLNEQFF | TGTGCCAGCAGCGTAGTGAGCGGGGGCCTCAATGAGCAGTTCTTC
TRBJ1-4 | TRBV6-6 | TRBD1 | once | CASSRQGAANEKLFF | TGTGCCAGCAGTCGGCAGGGGGCAGCGAATGAAAAACTGTTTTTT
TRBJ2-4 | TRBV6-4 | . | . | CASSDGATVMYF | TGTGCCAGCAGTGACGGGGCCACAGTCATGTACTTC
TRBJ2-4 | TRBV9 | . | . | CASSVGWGVAKNIQYF | TGTGCCAGCAGCGTTGGTTGGGGGGTAGCCAAAAACATTCAGTACTTC
TRBJ2-1 | TRBV5-1 | TRBD1 | . | CASSAGQGYYPEQFF | TGCGCCAGCAGCGCAGGACAGGGATACTACCCTGAGCAGTTCTTC
TRBJ2-2 | TRBV7-6 | TRBD1 | once | CASSLGQGLQAGELFF | TGTGCCAGCAGCCTAGGACAGGGTCTACAGGCCGGGGAGCTGTTTTTT
TRBJ1-5 | TRBV5-5 | . | once | CASSFEGDSNQPQHF | TGTGCCAGCAGTTTTGAGGGGGACAGCAATCAGCCCCAGCATTTT
TRBJ1-1 | TRBV19 | . | few | CASSALQGYTEAFF | TGTGCCAGTAGTGCCCTACAGGGTTACACTGAAGCTTTCTTT
TRBJ1-3 | TRBV4-3 | . | . | CASSQDLRIDSGNTIYF | TGCGCCAGCAGCCAAGATCTGCGGATCGACTCTGGAAACACCATATATTTT
TRBJ2-7 | TRBV15 | TRBD1 | . | CATSRVRDRGIAQYF | TGTGCCACCAGCAGAGTCCGGGACAGGGGAATCGCGCAGTACTTC
TRBJ2-2 | TRBV19 | . | . | CASSIVAGNTGELFF | TGTGCCAGTAGTATAGTGGCGGGGAACACCGGGGAGCTGTTTTTT
TRBJ2-7 | TRBV2 | . | . | CASRGTKDEQYF | TGTGCCAGCCGAGGGACAAAAGACGAGCAGTACTTC
TRBJ2-3 | TRBV29-1 | . | once | CSVESRGSADTQYF | TGCAGCGTTGAGTCCAGGGGTAGTGCAGATACGCAGTATTTT
TRBJ2-7 | TRBV5-1 | . | . | CASSLEQVYEQYF | TGCGCCAGCAGCTTGGAACAGGTCTACGAGCAGTACTTC
TRBJ2-1 | TRBV10-2 | . | . | CASSEAGPWNEQFF | TGCGCCAGCAGTGAGGCGGGTCCGTGGAATGAGCAGTTCTTC
TRBJ1-2 | TRBV6-5 | . | . | CASSYSGGHLYGYTF | TGTGCCAGCAGTTACTCTGGGGGACACCTCTATGGCTACACCTTC
TRBJ2-7 | TRBV7-2 | . | . | CASSLGPGLSYEQYF | TGTGCCAGCAGCTTGGGGCCAGGGCTCTCCTACGAGCAGTACTTC
TRBJ2-2 | TRBV7-6 | TRBD1 | once | CASSSTGGDTGELFF | TGTGCCAGCAGCTCGACAGGGGGCGACACCGGGGAGCTGTTTTTT